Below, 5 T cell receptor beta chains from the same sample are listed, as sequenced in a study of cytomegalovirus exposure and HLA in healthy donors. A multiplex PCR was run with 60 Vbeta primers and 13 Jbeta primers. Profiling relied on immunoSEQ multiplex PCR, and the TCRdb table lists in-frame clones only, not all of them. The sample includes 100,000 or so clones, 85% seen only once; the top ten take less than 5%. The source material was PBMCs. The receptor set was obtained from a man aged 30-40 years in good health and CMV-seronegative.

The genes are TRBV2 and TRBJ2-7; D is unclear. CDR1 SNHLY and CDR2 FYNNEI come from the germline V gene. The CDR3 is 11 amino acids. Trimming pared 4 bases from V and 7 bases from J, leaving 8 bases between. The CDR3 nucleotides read TGTGCCAGCAGTGTCGCGCGGGAGCAGTACTTC. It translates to CASSVAREQYF.

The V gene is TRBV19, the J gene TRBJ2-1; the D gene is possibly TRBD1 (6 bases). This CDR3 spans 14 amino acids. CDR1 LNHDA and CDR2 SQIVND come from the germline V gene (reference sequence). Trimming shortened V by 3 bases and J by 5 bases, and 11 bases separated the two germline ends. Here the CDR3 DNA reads TGTGCCAGTAGTATTTTCCGGACAGACAATGAGCAGTTCTTC. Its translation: CASSIFRTDNEQFF.

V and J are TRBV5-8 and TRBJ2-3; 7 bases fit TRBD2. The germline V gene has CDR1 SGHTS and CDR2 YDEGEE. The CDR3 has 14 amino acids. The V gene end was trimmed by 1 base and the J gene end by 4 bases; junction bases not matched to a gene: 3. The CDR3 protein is CASSLRGSADTQYF. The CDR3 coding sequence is TGTGCCAGCAGCTTGCGCGGGAGTGCAGATACGCAGTATTTT.

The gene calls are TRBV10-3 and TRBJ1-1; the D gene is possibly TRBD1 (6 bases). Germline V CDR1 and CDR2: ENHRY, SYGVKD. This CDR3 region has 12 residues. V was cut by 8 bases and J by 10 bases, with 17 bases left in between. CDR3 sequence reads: CAISDDRWTAFF. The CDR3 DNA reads TGTGCCATCTCCGACGACAGGTGGACAGCTTTCTTT.

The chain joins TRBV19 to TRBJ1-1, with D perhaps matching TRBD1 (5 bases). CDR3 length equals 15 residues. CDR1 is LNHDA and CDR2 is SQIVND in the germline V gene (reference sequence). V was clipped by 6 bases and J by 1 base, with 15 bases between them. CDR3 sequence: CASSVKPGGNTEAFF. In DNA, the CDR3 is TGTGCCAGTAGCGTTAAGCCGGGGGGGAACACTGAAGCTTTCTTT.